These 14 T cell receptor beta chains share one sample of origin, sequenced in a study of T cell repertoires in cytomegalovirus infection. TCRdb analysed the reads with MiXCR anew, one entry per CDR3 protein. The repertoire holds approximately 260,000 distinct CDR3 sequences, with over 15% as singletons. The sample consisted of CD8+ T cells from PBMCs. These receptors all stem from a human donor in good health (CMV status not recorded). Some clones in this sample may be carry-over from other donors' samples.

The gene calls are TRBV12-3 or TRBV12-4 and TRBJ1-1; D remains unclear. The CDR3 consists of 12 residues. The V end lost 6 bases, the J end lost 2 bases, and 7 bases lay between the germline ends. The CDR3, as DNA: TGTGCCAGCAGGCACCTAAACACTGAAGCTTTCTTT. Amino acids: CASRHLNTEAFF.

This clonotype was seen a few times. This chain uses TRBV6-9 with TRBJ2-4; maybe TRBD1 (6 bases). Trimming left V 5 bases short and J 1 base short, with 15 bases between. Germline lookup yields CDR1 MNHGY and CDR2 SVAAGI. The CDR3 covers 16 residues. The CDR3 sequence is CASSRNRAGAKNIQYF. DNA of the CDR3: TGTGCCAGCAGTCGGAACAGGGCTGGGGCCAAAAACATTCAGTACTTC.

CDR3 sequence: CASSPGDRLPTDTQYF. The CDR3 DNA is TGTGCCAGCAGTCCCGGCGACAGGCTCCCCACAGATACGCAGTATTTT. This rearrangement joins TRBV6-6 to TRBJ2-3; weak D call: TRBD1 (6 bases). Trimming left V 5 bases short and J 2 bases short, with 17 bases between. This CDR3 spans 16 amino acids. The germline V gene has CDR1 MNHNY and CDR2 SVGAGI (reference sequence).

This clonotype was counted ten times or more. Here the CDR3 DNA reads TGTGCCAGCAGCTCACCCCCGAGGGGGACTCCGGGGGAGCAGTACTTC. It specifies CASSSPPRGTPGEQYF. The V and J genes are TRBV7-9 and TRBJ2-7; the D gene could be TRBD1 or TRBD2 (6 bases each). Germline CDR1 is SEHNR and CDR2 is FQNEAQ (reference sequence). The V gene lost 4 bases and the J gene lost 7 bases, with 23 bases spanning the gap. The CDR3 has 16 residues.

This clonotype was picked up many times. The chain joins TRBV4-2 to TRBJ1-4; D not resolved. Trimming removed 1 base from V and 0 bases from J, with 6 bases in between. The CDR3 runs 15 residues. Germline values: CDR1 LGHNA, CDR2 YNFKEQ. This CDR3 reads CASSQAGATNEKLFF. CDR3 DNA: TGTGCCAGCAGCCAAGCCGGAGCAACTAATGAAAAACTGTTTTTT.

This clonotype was detected only a few times. The chain carries TRBV7-9 and TRBJ1-2, with D perhaps TRBD1 (6 bases). V lost 5 bases and J lost 9, with 16 bases in between. From germline, CDR1 is SEHNR and CDR2 FQNEAQ (reference sequence). This CDR3 contains 13 residues. The CDR3 is CASSDRLLFSYTF. The CDR3 nucleotides are TGTGCCAGCAGCGACAGGCTCCTCTTTAGCTACACCTTC.

This sequence joins TRBV25-1 and TRBJ1-2; TRBD1 is a possible D gene (5 bases). CDR3 length: 13 residues. V gave up 2 bases and J gave up 8 bases, with 12 bases separating them. Looked up from germline, CDR1 is MGHDK and CDR2 is SYGVNS. The CDR3 is CASSETRVEGYTF. CDR3 nucleotides: TGTGCCAGCAGTGAAACCAGGGTGGAAGGCTACACCTTC.

The rearrangement joins TRBV11-2 to TRBJ2-7; 11 bases fit TRBD2. The CDR3 is 16 residues long. Germline CDR1 is SGHAT and CDR2 is FQNNGV. V lost 5 bases to trimming and J lost 1 base; unmatched junction nucleotides: 7. CDR3 nucleotide sequence: TGTGCCAGCAGCCTAACTAGCGGGGGTAATTCCTACGAGCAGTACTTC. It specifies CASSLTSGGNSYEQYF.

This clonotype was found many times. The CDR3 is CSAISRRMNTEAFF. The DNA of the CDR3 is TGCAGTGCTATATCCCGGAGAATGAACACTGAAGCTTTCTTT. The V call is TRBV20-1, the J call TRBJ1-1, with unresolved D. V gave up 4 bases and J gave up 0 bases, with 12 bases separating them. Germline CDR1 is DFQATT and CDR2 is SNEGSKA (reference sequence). CDR3 length: 14 residues.

This clonotype was recorded at least ten times. V usage is TRBV7-2 and J usage is TRBJ2-5, with D hard to call. This CDR3 has 16 amino acids. Germline CDR1 SGHTA, CDR2 FQGNSA. The ends were cut back, 4 bases at V and 5 bases at J, with 20 bases in the middle. CDR3 DNA sequence: TGTGCCAGCAGCTACTTCTTTGGTGGCGATCGGGAGACCCAGTACTTC. Its protein product is CASSYFFGGDRETQYF. The entire variable domain, with the rest obtained from reference TRBV7-2 and TRBJ2-5, is as follows: GAGVSQSPSNKVTEKGKDVELRCDPISGHTALYWYRQSLGQGLEFLIYFQGNSAPDKSGLPSDRFSAERTGGSVSTLTIQRTQQEDSAVYLCASSYFFGGDRETQYFGPGTRLLVL.

The chain couples TRBV29-1 to TRBJ1-2; 8 positions agree with TRBD1. V was clipped by 7 bases and J by 11 bases; unmatched bases: 12. This CDR3 spans 12 amino acids. Per germline, CDR1 SQVTM and CDR2 ANQGSEA. The CDR3 DNA follows: TGCAGCGCGGGACCGGACAGGGAGATTTACACCTTC. Translating gives CSAGPDREIYTF.

Many counts were recorded for this clonotype. The CDR3 protein is CASSPYLGFTLHF. CDR3 coding DNA: TGTGCCAGCAGCCCTTACCTAGGATTCACCCTCCACTTT. The chain uses TRBV7-2 and TRBJ1-6; D is uncertain. The CDR3 totals 13 residues. Germline loops: CDR1 SGHTA, CDR2 FQGNSA. The V end lost 5 bases, the J end lost 14 bases, and 16 bases lay between the germline ends.

V and J are TRBV7-9 and TRBJ2-7, with 10 bases identical to TRBD1. CDR1 and CDR2 from the germline V gene are SEHNR and FQNEAQ (reference sequence). The CDR3 has 16 residues. V shed 5 bases and J 5 bases; nucleotides not matched to a gene: 12. CDR3 in DNA: TGTGCCAGCAGCCCCCCTGGGACAGGGGCGACGGACGAGCAGTACTTC. It encodes CASSPPGTGATDEQYF.

Comment on this clonotype: A clone one base away is much larger, so this may be a read error. The chain is built from TRBV7-2 and TRBJ2-2; no clear D gene. The germline V and J ends were trimmed by 4 bases and 6 bases, with 6 bases remaining between them. Germline V lookup: CDR1 SGHTA, CDR2 FQGNSA. The CDR3 sequence is 12 residues long. In DNA form, the CDR3 reads TGTGCCAGCAGCTCCCGCCCCGGGGAGCTGTTTTTT. Encoded protein: CASSSRPGELFF.